The 10 T cell receptor beta chains reported below all come from one sample, sequenced in a study of T-cell reconstitution after alpha-beta-depleted transplantation in children. TCRbeta library construction was performed incorporating unique molecular identifiers. TCRdb processed the PCR reads anew with MiXCR; each CDR3 protein has one entry. Among about half a million distinct CDR3 sequences listed, 12% were seen once. The starting material was PBMCs from the stem cell graft donor, obtained from the stem cell graft. All receptors derive from a human donor who donated a stem cell graft to a child with combined immunodeficiency.

This clonotype occurred many times. The V and J genes are TRBV27 and TRBJ2-7; 8 nucleotides match TRBD1. The CDR3 is made up of 14 amino acids. The J segment lost 5 bases and the V segment lost 3 bases, leaving 6 bases of the junction unmatched. CDR1 and CDR2 from the germline V gene are MNHEY and SMNVEV (reference sequence). The CDR3 protein is CASSFFQGAHEQYF. CDR3 sequence (DNA): TGTGCCAGCAGTTTCTTCCAGGGGGCGCACGAGCAGTACTTC.

This clonotype has ten or more counts. The chain has TRBV15 and TRBJ1-1, with 10 bases identical to TRBD1. Trimming cost V 6 bases and J 3 bases; bases outside gene matches: 7. This CDR3 has 15 amino acids. Germline V gene sequence: CDR1 LNHNV, CDR2 YYDKDF (reference sequence). The CDR3 region has the DNA TGTGCCACCAGAGCTCTCGGGACAGGGGACACTGAAGCTTTCTTT. The encoded protein is CATRALGTGDTEAFF.

This clonotype was found many times. The chain recombines TRBV29-1 with TRBJ2-1; 7 nucleotides agree with TRBD2. Germline values: CDR1 SQVTM, CDR2 ANQGSEA. V was clipped by 8 bases and J by 4 bases; unmatched bases: 8. The CDR3 totals 13 residues. CDR3 nucleotides: TGCAGCATGGAGCGGGACCCTTACAATGAGCAGTTCTTC. It codes for CSMERDPYNEQFF.

This clonotype appeared a few times. The gene calls are TRBV20-1 and TRBJ2-5, with TRBD1 matching over 11 bases. CDR3 length: 14 amino acids. V was clipped by 6 bases and J by 5 bases; unmatched bases: 8. The V gene's germline CDR1 is DFQATT and CDR2 SNEGSKA (reference sequence). The CDR3 region has the DNA TGCAGTGCCCCGGACAGGGGGCGGTGGGAGACCCAGTACTTC. Protein product: CSAPDRGRWETQYF.

This clonotype showed up many times. This sequence joins TRBV12-3 or TRBV12-4 and TRBJ2-1; maybe TRBD1 (6 bases). Trimming took off 1 base at V and 15 bases at J, with 13 bases between the two ends. The CDR3 has 12 residues. CDR3 nucleotides: TGTGCCAGCAGTTTAGACAGGGTGGATGGGTTCTTC. As protein: CASSLDRVDGFF.

This clonotype was observed a handful of times. The chain combines TRBV7-3 with TRBJ2-3, with 9 nucleotides matching TRBD2. The V and J ends lost 4 bases and 4 bases, in that order; junction bases with no gene match: 12. Germline assignment: CDR1 SGHTA and CDR2 FQGTGA. The CDR3 runs to 17 residues. The CDR3 region has the DNA TGTGCCAGCAGCTCAGGAACGCTAGCGGGAATTGCAGATACGCAGTATTTT. Protein product: CASSSGTLAGIADTQYF. Full variable domain (outside the CDR3, taken from reference TRBV7-3 and TRBJ2-3): GAGVSQTPSNKVTEKGKYVELRCDPISGHTALYWYRQSLGQGPEFLIYFQGTGAADDSGLPNDRFFAVRPEGSVSTLKIQRTERGDSAVYLCASSSGTLAGIADTQYFGPGTRLTVL.

This clonotype was seen ten or more times. The chain links TRBV20-1 to TRBJ2-7; 10 nucleotides match TRBD2. CDR3 length: 15 amino acids. The junction had 9 bases not matched to a gene; V was cut back by 1 base and J by 6 bases. Germline-derived CDR1 and CDR2 are DFQATT and SNEGSKA (reference sequence). This CDR3 is CSARALLAGEVEQYF. The DNA for the CDR3 is TGCAGTGCTAGAGCCCTGCTAGCGGGAGAGGTCGAGCAGTACTTC.

V is TRBV9 and J is TRBJ1-4; 10 positions match TRBD1. This CDR3 is 18 amino acids long. The ends lost 3 bases at V and 8 bases at J; junction bases unmatched: 16. Germline values: CDR1 SGDLS, CDR2 YYNGEE. CDR3 residues: CASSAPKGTGDDGEKLFF. As DNA, the CDR3 is TGTGCCAGCAGCGCGCCAAAAGGGACAGGGGACGACGGCGAAAAACTGTTTTTT.

This chain connects TRBV25-1 to TRBJ2-7; D possibly corresponds to TRBD1 (5 bases). There are 13 residues in the CDR3. Deletions cut 3 bases from V and 5 bases from J, with 11 bases between. Germline CDR1 reads MGHDK; CDR2 reads SYGVNS. CDR3: CASSDRVTDEQYF. The CDR3 DNA sequence: TGTGCCAGCAGTGACAGGGTAACCGACGAGCAGTACTTC.

The V gene is TRBV4-3, the J gene TRBJ2-5; possible D gene TRBD1, 6 bases. The CDR3 is made up of 14 amino acids. Germline CDR1 reads LGHNA; CDR2 reads YSLEER. V shed 1 base and J shed 5 bases, with 11 bases lying between them. Here the CDR3 reads CASSQGGLGETQYF. For the CDR3, the DNA is TGCGCCAGCAGCCAAGGGGGGCTCGGGGAGACCCAGTACTTC.